The rows below give T cell receptor beta chains drawn from one sample of a study of blood T cell repertoires in COVID-19. Using immunoSEQ multiplex PCR, the repertoire was profiled, and TCRdb retains in-frame clones only, with some absent. Altogether 55,000 to 80,000 clones are present, roughly 82% being singletons, with the ten largest covering roughly a sixth. The specimen was peripheral blood. Receptors were obtained from an elderly man with active COVID-19. The CDR3 runs from the conserved cysteine through the conserved F or W. A D gene is named only where the DNA matches it firmly. Part of the rows lack a size; the others show once, few, many or a class for expanded clones.

DNA | CDR3 | J | V | size | D
TGTGCCAGCAGTGATCGGGAGGGAAAAGCTTTCTTT | CASSDREGKAFF | TRBJ1-1 | TRBV6-4 | few | .
TGTGCCAGCAGCCGATCTCAGGGTAACAGCAATCAGCCCCAGCATTTT | CASSRSQGNSNQPQHF | TRBJ1-5 | TRBV5-5 | . | .
TGTGCCAGCAGCTATGCCAGGGGCACTGAAGCTTTCTTT | CASSYARGTEAFF | TRBJ1-1 | TRBV7-2 | . | .
TGCGCCAGCAGCGATTACCCACAGGGGCAGGATGGCTACACCTTC | CASSDYPQGQDGYTF | TRBJ1-2 | TRBV5-1 | . | TRBD1
TGTGCCAGCAGCACCGTCTACGGGACAGGAGCCTACAATGAGCAGTTCTTC | CASSTVYGTGAYNEQFF | TRBJ2-1 | TRBV5-8 | many | TRBD1
TGTGCCAGCAGTGACAGGGGGACTAATGAAAAACTGTTTTTT | CASSDRGTNEKLFF | TRBJ1-4 | TRBV6-2/TRBV6-3 | . | TRBD1
TGTGCCAGCAGCCCTAGCGGGGTCGAGACCCAGTACTTC | CASSPSGVETQYF | TRBJ2-5 | TRBV7-3 | . | TRBD2
TGCAGTGCTAGTCAAGCGGGGGGGCCAAAGACCCAGTACTTC | CSASQAGGPKTQYF | TRBJ2-5 | TRBV20-1 | . | TRBD2
TGTGCCAGCAGCTTAGCAGCGGGGGTCAATGAGCAGTTCTTC | CASSLAAGVNEQFF | TRBJ2-1 | TRBV7-2 | . | TRBD2
TGTGCCAGCGCTTCCGGAGGGGGGGGCTACGAGCAGTACTTC | CASASGGGGYEQYF | TRBJ2-7 | TRBV6-6 | . | .
TGTGCCAGCAGGACAGGGGGAAACACTGAAGCTTTCTTT | CASRTGGNTEAFF | TRBJ1-1 | TRBV12-3/TRBV12-4 | . | TRBD1
TGTGCCAGCAGTTCTCTCCCAGGGACTAGCGGGGGCTACAATGAGCAGTTCTTC | CASSSLPGTSGGYNEQFF | TRBJ2-1 | TRBV27 | once | TRBD2
TGTGCCAGCGGTCGGACAGGGAGAGGGACTGAAGCTTTCTTT | CASGRTGRGTEAFF | TRBJ1-1 | TRBV6-5 | . | TRBD1
TGTGCCAGCAGTAACCGGGACAGGGGTGTGCTAGCGGGGCCCCTCTCCTACAATGAGCAGTTCTTC | CASSNRDRGVLAGPLSYNEQFF | TRBJ2-1 | TRBV27 | once | .
TGTGCCAGCAGCGATTCTATGGACAGGGGGCTTTATCAGCCCCAGCATTTT | CASSDSMDRGLYQPQHF | TRBJ1-5 | TRBV2 | . | TRBD1
TGCAGTGCCGACAATCGGAGGGAGCAGTTCTTC | CSADNRREQFF | TRBJ2-1 | TRBV20-1 | once | .
TGTGCCAGCATCTCCGGGTGGAATAATTCACCCCTCCACTTT | CASISGWNNSPLHF | TRBJ1-6 | TRBV6-6 | . | .
TGTGCCAGCAGCGCGGGACAGGGATCCTACGAGCAGTACTTC | CASSAGQGSYEQYF | TRBJ2-7 | TRBV7-9 | . | TRBD1
TGTGCCAGCAGCCACTCGGACAGCATGTACGAGCAGTACTTC | CASSHSDSMYEQYF | TRBJ2-7 | TRBV14 | . | .